This T cell receptor (beta chain) was profiled in a study of CD4 T cell repertoires in COVID-19. Some clones are missing from TCRdb's copy, which holds only in-frame ones; the method was immunoSEQ multiplex PCR. The sample has approximately 79,000 clones, 83% seen once. Donors had recovered from mild-to-severe COVID-19. These memory T cells were uncultured and sequenced directly after ex vivo isolation. Trimming took off 10 bases at V and 3 bases at J, with 20 bases between the two ends. The CDR3 covers 15 residues. Germline CDR1 LNHDA, CDR2 SQIVND (reference sequence). The TCR comes from a human donor who had COVID-19. The chain is built from TRBV19 and TRBJ2-3, with D unresolved. The sequenced sample was CD4+ T cells from peripheral blood, obtained after recovery from COVID-19. CDR3 nucleotide sequence: TGTGCCACGCGAGAAGACATTCTTGTAACAGATACGCAGTATTTT. The encoded protein is CATREDILVTDTQYF.